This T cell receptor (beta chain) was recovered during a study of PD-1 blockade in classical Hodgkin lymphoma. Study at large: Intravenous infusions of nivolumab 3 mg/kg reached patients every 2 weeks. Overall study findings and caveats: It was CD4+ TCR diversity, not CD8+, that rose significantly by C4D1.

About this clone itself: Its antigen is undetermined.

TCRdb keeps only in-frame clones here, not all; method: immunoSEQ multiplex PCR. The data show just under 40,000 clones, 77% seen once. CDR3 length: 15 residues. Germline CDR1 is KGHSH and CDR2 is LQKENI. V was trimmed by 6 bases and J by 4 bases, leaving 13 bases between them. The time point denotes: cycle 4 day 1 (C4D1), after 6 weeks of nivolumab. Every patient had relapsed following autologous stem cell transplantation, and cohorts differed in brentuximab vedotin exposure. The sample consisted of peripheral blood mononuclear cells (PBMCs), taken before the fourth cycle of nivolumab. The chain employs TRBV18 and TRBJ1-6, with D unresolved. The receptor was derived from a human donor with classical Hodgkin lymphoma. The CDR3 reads CASSARRRYNSPLHF. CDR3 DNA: TGTGCCAGCTCCGCCCGAAGGCGTTATAATTCACCCCTCCACTTT. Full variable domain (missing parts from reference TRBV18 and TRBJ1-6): NAGVMQNPRHLVRRRGQEARLRCSPMKGHSHVYWYRQLPEEGLKFMVYLQKENIIDESGMPKERFSAEFPKEGPSILRIQQVVRGDSAAYFCASSARRRYNSPLHFGNGTRLTVT.